This is a list of T cell receptor beta chains from one sample in a study of PD-1 blockade in mismatch repair-deficient tumors. Clones were sequenced by immunoSEQ multiplex PCR, and TCRdb holds only the in-frame ones, with some missing. The sample carries about 79,000 clones, roughly 80% recorded once. Sample: peripheral blood, taken 44 weeks after starting pembrolizumab. The receptor set was obtained from an adult with mismatch repair-deficient cancer. Each CDR3 is given with its conserved first and last residue. A D gene is named only where the DNA matches it firmly. Not all rows give a size; the values are once, few, many and, for expanded clones, a class.

>.|.|TRBJ1-3|TRBV2
TGTGCCAGCAGTGAGGAGGCAGATACCCACTCTGGAAACACCATATATTTT
CASSEEADTHSGNTIYF
>once|.|TRBJ2-5|TRBV9
TGTGCCAGCAGCGTAGGCCCCCGGCCAGAGACCCAGTACTTC
CASSVGPRPETQYF
>.|TRBD2|TRBJ2-1|TRBV7-6
TGTGCCAGCAGCTCACTAGCGGGACTCAGGAATGAGCAGTTCTTC
CASSSLAGLRNEQFF
>.|.|TRBJ1-2|TRBV6-1
TGTGCCAGCAGTGAGGTGGGAAGCTATGGCTACACCTTC
CASSEVGSYGYTF
>.|.|TRBJ2-5|TRBV7-2
TGTGCCAGCAGACTAGGGTCCGGGTCCTCGTGGGAGACCCAGTACTTC
CASRLGSGSSWETQYF
>.|TRBD1|TRBJ2-3|TRBV6-1
TGTGCCAGCAGGGAGGGACAGGGTGTCACAGATACGCAGTATTTT
CASREGQGVTDTQYF
>.|.|TRBJ2-5|TRBV5-1
TGCGCCAGCAGAAGAGAAAAGGAGACCCAGTACTTC
CASRREKETQYF
>.|.|TRBJ1-2|TRBV7-2
TGTGCCAGCAGCTTATGGGGCCAGGGAAGTGGCTACACCTTC
CASSLWGQGSGYTF
>.|TRBD2|TRBJ2-5|TRBV11-3
TGTGCCAGCAGCTTAAGGGGAAGCGGGACAGAGACCCAGTACTTC
CASSLRGSGTETQYF
>.|TRBD2|TRBJ2-3|TRBV14
TGTGCCAGCAGCCAAGGACGGCCGGGACTAGCGGATACGCAGTATTTT
CASSQGRPGLADTQYF
>few|.|TRBJ1-1|TRBV7-2
TGTGCCAGCAGCTTGCAGGGTCTGACTGAAGCTTTCTTT
CASSLQGLTEAFF
>.|.|TRBJ2-5|TRBV7-2
TGTGCCAGCAGCTCAAGACAGGGAGGGGGAGAGACCCAGTACTTC
CASSSRQGGGETQYF
>.|.|TRBJ2-7|TRBV6-1
TGTGCCAGCAGTGAAACGGATTGGGGAGACTACGAGCAGTACTTC
CASSETDWGDYEQYF
>.|.|TRBJ1-1|TRBV29-1
TGCAGCGGCCGGCGTGGCGCTGAAGCTTTCTTT
CSGRRGAEAFF
>.|.|TRBJ1-4|TRBV19
TGTGCCAGTAGGGCGGGGAATGAAAAACTGTTTTTT
CASRAGNEKLFF
>.|.|TRBJ2-3|TRBV30
TGTGCCTGGAGCAGGGGTAGAGGGGAAGATACGCAGTATTTT
CAWSRGRGEDTQYF
>.|TRBD2|TRBJ2-5|TRBV5-6
TGTGCCAGCAGCTTGATCCCGGGAGGGCAGTCGGAGACCCAGTACTTC
CASSLIPGGQSETQYF
>.|.|TRBJ1-3|TRBV7-9
TGTGCCAGCAGCTTACGAGGCAGCTCTGGAAACACCATATATTTT
CASSLRGSSGNTIYF
>once|.|TRBJ1-1|TRBV5-6
TGTGCCAGCAGCTTGGGCCAACGTTGGAACACTGAAGCTTTCTTT
CASSLGQRWNTEAFF
>once|.|TRBJ1-4|TRBV4-2
TGTGCCAGCAGGGCGGAAAAACTGTTTTTT
CASRAEKLFF
>.|TRBD1|TRBJ1-5|TRBV18
TGTGCCAGCTCACCTGACAGGGCCGATTATAGCAATCAGCCCCAGCATTTT
CASSPDRADYSNQPQHF
>.|.|TRBJ2-7|TRBV14
TGTGCCAGCAGCCAAGGTTACGAGCAGTACTTC
CASSQGYEQYF